This passage covers 25 T cell receptor beta chains from one sample sequenced in a study of CD8 T cells in Susac syndrome. Random hexamers were used to reverse transcribe the RNA input (about 0.5 to 1 ug). MiXCR, run by TCRdb on the immunoSEQ multiplex PCR reads, gives a single entry per CDR3 protein. Among fewer than 80,000 distinct CDR3 sequences, approximately 96% were seen once, and the ten largest hold less than 0.65%. Sample: CD8+ T cells from PBMCs. These receptors were obtained from a human donor with multiple sclerosis.

This clonotype was seen only a few times. The gene calls are TRBV20-1 and TRBJ2-7; D possibly corresponds to TRBD2 (6 bases). The germline gives CDR1 DFQATT, CDR2 SNEGSKA (reference sequence). This CDR3 is built from 12 residues. V dropped 0 bases and J dropped 4 bases, with 7 bases sitting between them. The CDR3 DNA follows: TGCAGTGCTAGAGATCGGGAGTACGAGCAGTACTTC. It encodes CSARDREYEQYF.

In DNA form, the CDR3 reads TGTGCCACGGAGGACGGCTCCTACGAGCAGTACTTC. The encoded protein is CATEDGSYEQYF. The chain employs TRBV24-1 and TRBJ2-7; TRBD2 is a possible D gene (5 bases). The CDR3 is 12 residues long. The germline V gene encodes CDR1 KGHDR and CDR2 SFDVKD. V dropped 10 bases and J dropped 0 bases, with 9 bases sitting between them.

This chain links TRBV3-1 with TRBJ2-7; possible D gene TRBD1, 5 bases. The CDR3 extends over 17 amino acids. In germline, CDR1 is LGHDT, CDR2 YNNKEL (reference sequence). V lost 0 bases and J lost 0, with 15 bases in between. The CDR3 region has the DNA TGTGCCAGCAGCCAAGAGGTACAGGACCTGAGCTCCTACGAGCAGTACTTC. It yields the protein CASSQEVQDLSSYEQYF.

This clonotype was seen a single time. The chain carries TRBV27 and TRBJ2-7; the match to TRBD1 covers 7 bases. This CDR3 comprises 12 residues. V shed 4 bases and J 7 bases; nucleotides not matched to a gene: 4. CDR1 and CDR2 from the germline V gene are MNHEY and SMNVEV (reference sequence). The CDR3: CASSWTGSEQYF. CDR3 DNA: TGTGCCAGCAGTTGGACAGGAAGTGAGCAGTACTTC.

Here the CDR3 reads CASSQDLSGGETQYF. The CDR3, as DNA: TGCGCCAGCAGCCAAGATTTGAGTGGGGGGGAGACCCAGTACTTC. The chain is built from TRBV4-1 and TRBJ2-5, with D possibly TRBD2 on 6 matching bases. Trimming pared 0 bases from V and 5 bases from J, leaving 13 bases between. CDR1 is MGHRA and CDR2 is YSYEKL in the germline V gene. CDR3 length: 15 amino acids.

The chain employs TRBV5-6 and TRBJ2-7; 9 nucleotides line up with TRBD2. CDR1 and CDR2 from the germline V gene are SGHDT and YYEEEE. The CDR3 sequence is 17 residues long. Trimming removed 3 bases from V and 2 bases from J; junction bases left unmatched: 12. CDR3 sequence: CASSWGTSIAETYEQYF. The CDR3, as DNA: TGTGCCAGCAGCTGGGGGACTAGCATTGCAGAGACCTACGAGCAGTACTTC.

The V and J genes are TRBV12-3 or TRBV12-4 and TRBJ2-2, with 8 bases that match TRBD1. This CDR3 is 13 amino acids long. The junction had 4 bases not matched to a gene; V was cut back by 6 bases and J by 7 bases. CDR3 loop: CASRPGTGGELFF. The CDR3 DNA reads TGTGCCAGCAGGCCCGGGACAGGCGGGGAGCTGTTTTTT.

The chain combines TRBV6-5 with TRBJ2-5; 8 nucleotides agree with TRBD2. This CDR3 contains 14 residues. The V and J ends lost 7 bases and 4 bases, in that order; junction bases with no gene match: 8. In germline, CDR1 is MNHEY, CDR2 SVGAGI. The CDR3: CASTERGGGETQYF. CDR3 DNA sequence: TGTGCCAGCACCGAACGGGGGGGCGGAGAGACCCAGTACTTC.

The CDR3 nucleotides read TGTGCCAGCAACTGGGACAGAAACGGCTACACCTTC. Encoded protein: CASNWDRNGYTF. The chain recombines TRBV5-6 with TRBJ1-2; 7 nucleotides line up with TRBD1. CDR3 length equals 12 residues. Trimming at V came to 6 bases and at J to 8 bases, leaving 7 bases not matched to a gene. The germline V gene has CDR1 SGHDT and CDR2 YYEEEE.

The chain employs TRBV7-9 and TRBJ1-1, with D unclear. The germline gives CDR1 SEHNR, CDR2 FQNEAQ (reference sequence). V gave up 0 bases and J gave up 6 bases, with 5 bases separating them. The CDR3 spans 12 residues. CDR3 DNA sequence: TGTGCCAGCAGCTTAGCTATGCCTGAAGCTTTCTTT. This codes for CASSLAMPEAFF.

V is TRBV7-3 and J is TRBJ1-1; TRBD1 is a possible D gene (5 bases). Germline V gene sequence: CDR1 SGHTA, CDR2 FQGTGA. The CDR3 is 17 amino acids. The V and J ends lost 6 bases and 3 bases respectively, with 23 bases between them. CDR3 region: CASRPASWGGVDTEAFF. CDR3 in DNA: TGTGCCAGCAGACCCGCGTCCTGGGGCGGGGTGGACACTGAAGCTTTCTTT.

V is TRBV6-2 or TRBV6-3 and J is TRBJ1-2; no clear D. Germline V gene sequence: CDR1 MNHEY, CDR2 SVGEGT. Trimming took off 2 bases at V and 4 bases at J, with 14 bases between the two ends. The CDR3 loop spans 15 amino acids. CDR3 sequence: CASSYIQERLYGYTF. The CDR3 DNA reads TGTGCCAGCAGTTACATCCAGGAACGCCTCTATGGCTACACCTTC.

The chain links TRBV6-1 to TRBJ1-1; D gene unclear. V dropped 2 bases and J dropped 6 bases, with 13 bases sitting between them. Germline V gene data show CDR1 as MNHNS and CDR2 as SASEGT. CDR3 length: 14 amino acids. As DNA, the CDR3 is TGTGCCAGCAGTGAATCCGGGGAAGGCGCTGAAGCTTTCTTT. Its protein product is CASSESGEGAEAFF.

The chain carries TRBV4-3 and TRBJ2-6; D unclear. Looked up from germline, CDR1 is LGHNA and CDR2 is YSLEER. V was cut by 0 bases and J by 10 bases, with 7 bases left in between. The CDR3 is 13 amino acids. In DNA form, the CDR3 reads TGCGCCAGCAGCCAAGAAGCCGGGAACGTCCTGACTTTC. Its translation is CASSQEAGNVLTF.

For this clonotype: One end of the junction varies from germline; a read error may be responsible. CDR3 DNA sequence: TGTGCCAGCAGCCTAGCAGGGGTTGGGGACACTGAAGCTTTCTTT. This translates into CASSLAGVGDTEAFF. V and J are TRBV7-9 and TRBJ1-1, with D possibly being TRBD1 (6 bases). Germline CDR1 and CDR2: SEHNR and FQNEAQ (reference sequence). This CDR3 has 15 amino acids.

Notes on this clonotype: The junction differs from germline at one of its ends, possibly a read error. V and J are TRBV5-1 and TRBJ2-7; D is undetermined. The germline V gene encodes CDR1 SGHRS and CDR2 YFSETQ. The CDR3 is 12 amino acids. CDR3: CASSPGSYEQYF. The CDR3 coding sequence is TGTGCCAGCAGCCCCGGAAGCTACGAGCAGTACTTC.

This clonotype has a handful of counts. The V gene is TRBV3-1, the J gene TRBJ1-1; unclear D gene. V gave up 6 bases and J gave up 1 base, with 6 bases separating them. Germline CDR1 and CDR2: LGHDT and YNNKEL (reference sequence). The CDR3 has 12 amino acids. This chain's CDR3 is CASSQWNTEAFF. The CDR3 region has the DNA TGTGCCAGCAGTCAATGGAACACTGAAGCTTTCTTT. The full variable domain, completed using reference TRBV3-1 and TRBJ1-1, is DTAVSQTPKYLVTQMGNDKSIKCEQNLGHDTMYWYKQDSKKFLKIMFSYNNKELIINETVPNRFSPKSPDKAHLNLHINSLELGDSAVYFCASSQWNTEAFFGQGTRLTVV.

The chain is built from TRBV7-6 and TRBJ2-7, with D maybe TRBD2 (6 bases). Germline CDR1 SGHVS, CDR2 FNYEAQ. The V end lost 7 bases, the J end lost 1 base, and 17 bases lay between the germline ends. The CDR3 loop spans 15 amino acids. CDR3 sequence reads: CASTIQPGTSYEQYF. DNA for the CDR3: TGTGCCAGCACCATACAACCCGGGACTTCCTACGAGCAGTACTTC. The full variable domain, its missing parts supplied by reference TRBV7-6 and TRBJ2-7, is GAGVSQSPRYKVTKRGQDVALRCDPISGHVSLYWYRQALGQGPEFLTYFNYEAQQDKSGLPNDRFSAERPEGSISTLTIQRTEQRDSAMYRCASTIQPGTSYEQYFGPGTRLTVT.

The chain links TRBV7-9 to TRBJ2-7; D remains ambiguous. This CDR3 is 13 amino acids long. The germline gives CDR1 SEHNR, CDR2 FQNEAQ (reference sequence). V shed 7 bases and J shed 4 bases, with 14 bases lying between them. This CDR3 is CASTPPGVYEQYF. The CDR3 DNA reads TGTGCCAGCACCCCCCCTGGGGTTTACGAGCAGTACTTC.

The chain combines TRBV12-3 or TRBV12-4 with TRBJ2-1; TRBD2 matches at 10 bases. The length of the CDR3 is 15 residues. The trim removed 6 bases at V and 6 bases at J, leaving 8 bases unmatched. The CDR3 sequence is CASSRGLAESNEQFF. In nucleotides, the CDR3 is TGTGCCAGCAGCCGCGGACTAGCGGAGAGCAATGAGCAGTTCTTC.

The chain carries TRBV3-1 and TRBJ2-1; no firm D call. This CDR3 comprises 13 residues. Germline V gene lookup returns CDR1 LGHDT and CDR2 YNNKEL (reference sequence). Trimming took 1 base from V and 5 from J, leaving 6 bases between them. DNA of the CDR3: TGTGCCAGCAGCCAAGCGGGCGACAATGAGCAGTTCTTC. It encodes CASSQAGDNEQFF.

This rearrangement joins TRBV7-3 to TRBJ2-5; the match to TRBD2 covers 7 bases. With V trimmed by 5 bases and J by 5 bases, 8 bases remained unmatched. Germline V CDR1 and CDR2: SGHTA, FQGTGA. The CDR3 length is 14 residues. The CDR3 loop reads CASSPGGGLETQYF. CDR3 bases: TGTGCCAGCAGCCCTGGGGGGGGTTTGGAGACCCAGTACTTC.

The chain recombines TRBV7-9 with TRBJ2-7, with 7 bases aligning to TRBD1. This CDR3 has 13 amino acids. Germline V CDR1 and CDR2: SEHNR, FQNEAQ (reference sequence). Germline trimming cut 8 bases from V and 1 base from J; bases unmatched to any gene: 5. CDR3: CASLRTGSYEQYF. The CDR3 region has the DNA TGTGCCAGCCTCAGGACAGGTTCCTACGAGCAGTACTTC.

This chain uses TRBV28 with TRBJ2-2; D call uncertain. This CDR3 has 14 amino acids. V lost 6 bases, J lost 1 base, and 9 bases lay in between. CDR1 is MDHEN and CDR2 is SYDVKM in the germline V gene. The chain's CDR3 is CASSPNGNTGELFF. The CDR3 DNA follows: TGTGCCAGCAGCCCTAATGGGAACACCGGGGAGCTGTTTTTT.

This clonotype came up once. V and J are TRBV29-1 and TRBJ2-7; D possibly corresponds to TRBD1 (5 bases). V shed 5 bases and J shed 6 bases, with 8 bases lying between them. This CDR3 contains 10 residues. Germline V gene data show CDR1 as SQVTM and CDR2 as ANQGSEA. The DNA of the CDR3 is TGCAGCGTTCTTCAGGGCGAGCAGTACTTC. Translated, it gives CSVLQGEQYF.